These 7 T cell receptor beta chains were sequenced from one sample in a study of CD8+ T cells in alopecia areata. Treatment described: oral pan-JAK inhibitor, 5-10 mg twice daily. Extraction of RNA preceded its reverse transcription into cDNA, which served as the sequencing template. The repertoire was sequenced with immunoSEQ multiplex PCR; TCRdb's copy has only in-frame clones and lacks some. Of roughly 180,000 clones listed, more than 55% are singletons. Source: CD4+ T cells sorted from blood, taken at week 4, from a patient treated with tofacitinib. The receptor set was obtained from a human donor with alopecia areata.

This clone was seen once. The rearrangement joins TRBV18 to TRBJ2-5, with D uncertain. CDR3 length: 14 amino acids. Trimming removed 4 bases from V and 0 bases from J, with 9 bases in between. Germline V lookup: CDR1 KGHSH, CDR2 LQKENI. Written as DNA, the CDR3 is TGTGCCAGCTCACTAAACGACCACCAAGAGACCCAGTACTTC. Protein product: CASSLNDHQETQYF.

The chain has TRBV4-1 and TRBJ2-7; 11 bases agree with TRBD1. Germline V lookup: CDR1 MGHRA, CDR2 YSYEKL. This CDR3 contains 15 residues. V gave up 3 bases and J gave up 3 bases; unmatched junction bases: 4. This CDR3 is CASSQLGQGGYEQYF. The CDR3 DNA follows: TGCGCCAGCAGCCAGCTGGGACAGGGGGGCTACGAGCAGTACTTC.

The J gene is TRBJ2-7, the V gene TRBV6-5, with D unresolved. Germline CDR1 is MNHEY and CDR2 is SVGAGI. The CDR3 has 15 amino acids. Trimming removed 2 bases from V and 8 bases from J, with 19 bases in between. In nucleotides, the CDR3 is TGTGCCAGCAGTTACGGGTTAGCCAGAGAATATCAGCAGTACTTC. It codes for CASSYGLAREYQQYF.

This clone was counted a single time. This chain uses TRBV30 with TRBJ1-5, with a tentative D call TRBD1 (6 bases). The CDR3 totals 14 residues. Looked up from germline, CDR1 is GTSNPN and CDR2 is SVGIG (reference sequence). Trimming took off 3 bases at V and 13 bases at J, with 22 bases between the two ends. For the CDR3, the DNA is TGTGCCTGGAGCGCGGGCGTAGGGGGTGGACTTCAGCATTTT. Its protein is CAWSAGVGGGLQHF.

The table lists this clone with many counts. This chain joins TRBV28 and TRBJ2-6; D is perhaps TRBD1 (6 bases). The CDR3 has 16 amino acids. The V and J ends lost 3 bases and 4 bases respectively, with 13 bases between them. The germline V gene encodes CDR1 MDHEN and CDR2 SYDVKM. The CDR3 DNA reads TGTGCCAGCAGTTTTGTGGGGGCGTACGGGGCCAACGTCCTGACTTTC. This codes for CASSFVGAYGANVLTF.

This rearrangement joins TRBV6-5 to TRBJ1-1; D is perhaps TRBD1 (5 bases). Per germline, CDR1 MNHEY and CDR2 SVGAGI. CDR3 length: 14 residues. V lost 5 bases to trimming and J lost 4 bases, with 14 bases between them. CDR3 residues: CASSRDGGGTEAFF. The CDR3 nucleotides are TGTGCCAGCAGTCGCGACGGGGGTGGCACTGAAGCTTTCTTT.

The chain uses TRBV6-5 and TRBJ2-7, with D perhaps TRBD1 (6 bases). Germline loops: CDR1 MNHEY, CDR2 SVGAGI. Trimming stripped 6 bases from V and 3 bases from J, with 12 bases between. This CDR3 has 13 residues. The CDR3 is CASRTGQNYEQYF. CDR3 nucleotides: TGTGCCAGCAGAACAGGGCAGAACTACGAGCAGTACTTC.